The 6 T cell receptor beta chains given below trace back to one sample, sequenced in a study of OX40 agonist ivuxolimab in advanced cancers. The method was immunoSEQ multiplex PCR; TCRdb's version includes in-frame clones alone and lacks a portion of them. Among about 79,000 clones listed, around 92% were seen once. The specimen comprised CD4+ or CD8+ T cells sorted from blood, sampled in a trial of the OX40 agonist ivuxolimab. Receptors originate from an adult with an advanced solid tumor such as melanoma, head and neck, liver or kidney cancer.

The chain combines TRBV6-1 with TRBJ1-5, with TRBD1 matching over 9 bases. Per germline, CDR1 MNHNS and CDR2 SASEGT. The junction had 0 bases not matched to a gene; V was cut back by 3 bases and J by 6 bases. The length of the CDR3 is 13 residues. CDR3 sequence reads: CASSETGGQPQHF. The CDR3 DNA reads TGTGCCAGCAGTGAGACAGGGGGTCAGCCCCAGCATTTT.

V and J are TRBV7-9 and TRBJ1-4, with no clear D. V lost 2 bases, J lost 3 bases, and 10 bases lay in between. Germline V gene sequence: CDR1 SEHNR, CDR2 FQNEAQ (reference sequence). CDR3 length equals 15 residues. The CDR3 DNA sequence: TGTGCCAGCAGCTTATCCGGGTGGGCTAATGAAAAACTGTTTTTT. Its translation: CASSLSGWANEKLFF.

The V call is TRBV18, the J call TRBJ2-5; D call uncertain. V lost 1 base and J 5 bases, leaving 8 bases between the germline ends. Germline CDR1 and CDR2: KGHSH and LQKENI. The CDR3 extends over 13 amino acids. The CDR3 protein is CASSPQGSETQYF. CDR3 nucleotide sequence: TGTGCCAGCTCACCACAGGGCAGCGAGACCCAGTACTTC.

The chain recombines TRBV5-1 with TRBJ1-2, with 9 bases aligning to TRBD1. The length of the CDR3 is 16 residues. The germline V gene has CDR1 SGHRS and CDR2 YFSETQ. V trimming: 2 bases; J trimming: 7 bases; junction bases outside the gene matches: 12. The CDR3 sequence: CASSLRAGQGSGGYTF. For the CDR3, the DNA is TGCGCCAGCAGCTTACGAGCGGGACAGGGATCCGGTGGCTACACCTTC.

This clone was seen a single time. The CDR3 here is CASSSGTDWGKTQYF. The CDR3 coding sequence is TGTGCCAGCAGCTCTGGGACAGATTGGGGGAAGACCCAGTACTTC. The V gene is TRBV28, the J gene TRBJ2-5; 7 bases align to TRBD1. After removal of 6 bases from V and 6 bases from J, the junction contained 13 bases not matched to a gene. This CDR3 is built from 15 residues. The V gene's germline CDR1 is MDHEN and CDR2 SYDVKM.

The chain recombines TRBV7-2 with TRBJ1-4; D ambiguous. The CDR3 is 14 amino acids. Trimming took 8 bases from V and 5 from J, leaving 15 bases between them. Germline assignment: CDR1 SGHTA and CDR2 FQGNSA. CDR3 sequence (DNA): TGTGCCAGCCACCCGGGCCCCGGGAATGAAAAACTGTTTTTT. As protein: CASHPGPGNEKLFF.